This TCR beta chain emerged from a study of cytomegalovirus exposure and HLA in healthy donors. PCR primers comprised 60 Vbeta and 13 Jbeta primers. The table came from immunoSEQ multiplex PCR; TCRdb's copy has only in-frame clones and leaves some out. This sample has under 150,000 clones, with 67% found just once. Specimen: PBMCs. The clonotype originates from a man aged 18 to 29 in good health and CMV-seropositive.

The DNA of the CDR3 is TGCAGTGCTGAGCGGGGGGGGGAACAGTTCTTC. This encodes CSAERGGEQFF. This chain links TRBV20-1 with TRBJ2-1; 10 nucleotides line up with TRBD2. This CDR3 has 11 residues. Germline CDR1 DFQATT, CDR2 SNEGSKA (reference sequence). V lost 5 bases to trimming and J lost 13 bases; unmatched junction nucleotides: 5.